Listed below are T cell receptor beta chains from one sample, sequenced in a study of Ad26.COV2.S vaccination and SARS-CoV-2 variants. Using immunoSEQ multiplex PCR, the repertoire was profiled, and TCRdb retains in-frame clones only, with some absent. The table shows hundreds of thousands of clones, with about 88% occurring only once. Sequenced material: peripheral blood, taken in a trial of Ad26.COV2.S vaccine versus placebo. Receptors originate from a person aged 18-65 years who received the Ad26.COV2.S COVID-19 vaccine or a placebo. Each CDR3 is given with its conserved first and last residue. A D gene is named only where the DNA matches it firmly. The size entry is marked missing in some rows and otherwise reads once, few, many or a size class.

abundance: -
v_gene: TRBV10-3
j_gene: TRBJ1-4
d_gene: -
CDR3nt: TGTGCCATCAGTGAGTCCGCACAACAGGCTAATGAAAAACTGTTTTTT
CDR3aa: CAISESAQQANEKLFF

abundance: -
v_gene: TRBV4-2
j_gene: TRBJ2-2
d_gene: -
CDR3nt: TGTGCCAGCAGCCAGACCTACACCGGGGAGCTGTTTTTT
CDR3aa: CASSQTYTGELFF

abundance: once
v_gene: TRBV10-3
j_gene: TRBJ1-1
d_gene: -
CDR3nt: TGTGCAACGAACAGGCGGGACACTGAAGCTTTCTTT
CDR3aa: CATNRRDTEAFF

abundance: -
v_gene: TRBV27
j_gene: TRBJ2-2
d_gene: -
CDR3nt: TGTGCCAGCGCCTCCCGGGGAACCGGGGAGCTGTTTTTT
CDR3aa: CASASRGTGELFF

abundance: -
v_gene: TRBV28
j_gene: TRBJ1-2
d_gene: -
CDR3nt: TGTGCCAGCTATCCTCCGATAGGCCCCTATGGCTACACCTTC
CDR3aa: CASYPPIGPYGYTF

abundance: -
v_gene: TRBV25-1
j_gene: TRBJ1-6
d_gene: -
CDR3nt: TGTGCCAGCAGACAGTCTTATAATTCACCCCTCCACTTT
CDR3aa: CASRQSYNSPLHF

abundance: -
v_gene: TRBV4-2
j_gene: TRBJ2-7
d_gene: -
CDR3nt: TGTGCCAGCAGCCAAGTGGCAGGGGCCACGTACGAGCAGTACTTC
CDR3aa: CASSQVAGATYEQYF

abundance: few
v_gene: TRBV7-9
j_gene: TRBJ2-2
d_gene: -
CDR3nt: TGTGCCAGCAGCTTGCCCGGGGAGCTGTTTTTT
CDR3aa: CASSLPGELFF

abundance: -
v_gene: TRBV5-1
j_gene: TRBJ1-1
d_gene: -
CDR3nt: TGCGCCAGCAGCGGGGGCTATTTGAACACTGAAGCTTTCTTT
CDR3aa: CASSGGYLNTEAFF

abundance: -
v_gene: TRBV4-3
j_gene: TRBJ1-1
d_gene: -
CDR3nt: TGCGCCAGCAGCCAAGAGGACAGCATGAACACTGAAGCTTTCTTT
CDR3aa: CASSQEDSMNTEAFF

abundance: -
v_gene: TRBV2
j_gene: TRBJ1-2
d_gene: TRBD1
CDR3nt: TGTGCCAGCAGTAGACAGGGGGAGTCTGGCTACACCTTC
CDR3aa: CASSRQGESGYTF

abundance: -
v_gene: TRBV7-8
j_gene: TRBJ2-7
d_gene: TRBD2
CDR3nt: TGTGCCAGCAGCTCCGCTAGCGGGGTTTCCTACGAGCAGTACTTC
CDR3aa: CASSSASGVSYEQYF

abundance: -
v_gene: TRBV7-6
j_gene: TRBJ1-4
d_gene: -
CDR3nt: TGTGCCAGCAGCCCCTTGCCGGGCGCCCCACTAACTAATGAAAAACTGTTTTTT
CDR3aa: CASSPLPGAPLTNEKLFF

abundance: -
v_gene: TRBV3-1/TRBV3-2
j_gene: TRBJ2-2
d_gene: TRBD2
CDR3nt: TGTGCCAGCAGCCAAATGGCGGGGGGGTTCACCGGGGAGCTGTTTTTT
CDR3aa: CASSQMAGGFTGELFF

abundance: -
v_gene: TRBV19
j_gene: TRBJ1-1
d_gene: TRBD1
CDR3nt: TGTGCCAGTAGTCCCCTCACAGGGGGGGCTTTCTTT
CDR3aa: CASSPLTGGAFF

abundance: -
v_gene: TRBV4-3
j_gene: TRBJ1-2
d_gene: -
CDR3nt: TGCGCCAGCAGCCAAGATGAAAAAGGGCTTTATGGCTACACCTTC
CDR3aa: CASSQDEKGLYGYTF

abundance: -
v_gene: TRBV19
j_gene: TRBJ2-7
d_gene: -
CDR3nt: TGTGCCAGTAGCAACCGGGACGGCCCCTACGAGCAGTACTTC
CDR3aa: CASSNRDGPYEQYF

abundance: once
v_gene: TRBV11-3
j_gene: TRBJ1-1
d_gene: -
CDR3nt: TGTGCCAGCAGCATCAGGGCGGGGATGACTGAAGCTTTCTTT
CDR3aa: CASSIRAGMTEAFF

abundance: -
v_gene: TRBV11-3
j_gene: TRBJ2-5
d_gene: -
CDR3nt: TGTGCCAGCAGCCGAGGTCAGGCTGCTCAAGAGACCCAGTACTTC
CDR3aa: CASSRGQAAQETQYF

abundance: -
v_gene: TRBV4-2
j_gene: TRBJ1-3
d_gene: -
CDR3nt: TGTGCCAGCAGCCTCTTGACGGACGCCAGCTCTGGAAACACCATATATTTT
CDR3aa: CASSLLTDASSGNTIYF

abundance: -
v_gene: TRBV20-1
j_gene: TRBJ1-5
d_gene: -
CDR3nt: TGCAGTGCTAGTAAGTCGTATTCCCGGGGTCAGCCCCAGCATTTT
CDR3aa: CSASKSYSRGQPQHF

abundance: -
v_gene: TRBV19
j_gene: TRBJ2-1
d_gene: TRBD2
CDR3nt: TGTGCCAGTAGTATAGATCGGGTCGGCGGGGGTAGCAATGAGCAGTTCTTC
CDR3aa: CASSIDRVGGGSNEQFF

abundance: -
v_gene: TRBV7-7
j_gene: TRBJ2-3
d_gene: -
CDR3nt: TGTGCTAGCAGCCGTAGTCGCACAGATACGCAGTATTTT
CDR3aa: CASSRSRTDTQYF

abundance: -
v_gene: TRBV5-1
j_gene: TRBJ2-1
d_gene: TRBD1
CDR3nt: TGCGCCAGCAGCTCCCTTACACAGGGGGATGAGCAGTTCTTC
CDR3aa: CASSSLTQGDEQFF